Following are 19 T cell receptor beta chains from one sample sequenced in a study of OX40 agonist ivuxolimab in advanced cancers. Sequencing was performed with immunoSEQ multiplex PCR; in TCRdb, only in-frame clones are kept and a portion is missing. In the table there are roughly 140,000 clones, 90% to 95% of which are singletons. Sequencing was performed on CD4+ or CD8+ T cells sorted from blood, taken in a trial of the OX40 agonist ivuxolimab. These receptor sequences come from an adult with an advanced solid tumor such as melanoma, head and neck, liver or kidney cancer.

This chain uses TRBV7-8 with TRBJ2-7; 8 bases align to TRBD2. This CDR3 is 16 amino acids long. Germline assignment: CDR1 SGHVS and CDR2 FQNEAQ. Unmatched junction bases numbered 6, after V lost 0 bases and J lost 2 bases. CDR3 bases: TGTGCCAGCAGCTTAGCAGTAGCGGGAAATACCTACGAGCAGTACTTC. Encoded protein: CASSLAVAGNTYEQYF.

The V gene is TRBV30, the J gene TRBJ2-7, with D possibly matching TRBD1 (6 bases). Germline assignment: CDR1 GTSNPN and CDR2 SVGIG (reference sequence). V lost 0 bases to trimming and J lost 2 bases, with 8 bases between them. This CDR3 has 13 amino acids. This CDR3 is CAWSVTGPYEQYF. DNA for the CDR3: TGTGCCTGGAGTGTAACAGGGCCCTACGAGCAGTACTTC.

The chain couples TRBV2 to TRBJ1-1; 10 positions match TRBD1. CDR3 size: 14 residues. V shed 6 bases and J 4 bases; nucleotides not matched to a gene: 5. CDR1 and CDR2 (germline): SNHLY, FYNNEI. CDR3 DNA: TGTGCCAGCAGCGTGGACAGGGGGGCCACTGAAGCTTTCTTT. Protein product: CASSVDRGATEAFF.

This chain joins TRBV25-1 and TRBJ2-2, with 10 positions matching TRBD1. V was clipped by 6 bases and J by 3 bases; unmatched bases: 4. The CDR3 sequence is 15 residues long. CDR1 is MGHDK, CDR2 SYGVNS, per germline. CDR3 loop: CASSRGTGDTGELFF. Written as DNA, the CDR3 is TGTGCCAGCAGCCGCGGGACAGGGGACACCGGGGAGCTGTTTTTT.

The chain recombines TRBV18 with TRBJ1-6; D is unresolved. The CDR3 totals 13 residues. Germline-derived CDR1 and CDR2 are KGHSH and LQKENI. Deletions cut 6 bases from V and 9 bases from J, with 12 bases between. The DNA for the CDR3 is TGTGCCAGCTCGACAAGCGCAACTTCACCCCTCCACTTT. Its protein is CASSTSATSPLHF.

The chain is built from TRBV28 and TRBJ2-7; 9 positions match TRBD2. The trim removed 5 bases at V and 5 bases at J, leaving 10 bases unmatched. The CDR3 totals 15 residues. CDR1 and CDR2 from the germline V gene are MDHEN and SYDVKM. As DNA, the CDR3 is TGTGCCAGCAGTCGTCCGCTAGCGGGATGGCACGAGCAGTACTTC. Protein: CASSRPLAGWHEQYF.

The rearrangement joins TRBV5-4 to TRBJ2-3; tentatively, D is TRBD1 or TRBD2 (5 bases each). The germline gives CDR1 SGHNT, CDR2 YYREEE (reference sequence). The CDR3 sequence is 14 residues long. The ends were cut back, 0 bases at V and 6 bases at J, with 11 bases in the middle. CDR3: CASSLDGTSDTQYF. CDR3 in DNA: TGTGCCAGCAGCTTGGACGGGACCTCCGATACGCAGTATTTT.

The rearrangement links TRBV27 to TRBJ2-7, with no clear D. V was pared by 1 base and J by 0 bases, with 10 bases between. Per the germline V gene, CDR1 is MNHEY and CDR2 is SMNVEV (reference sequence). The CDR3 totals 15 residues. In DNA, the CDR3 is TGTGCCAGCAGTTTATACGGGTTAGGCTCCTACGAGCAGTACTTC. Translated: CASSLYGLGSYEQYF.

The chain recombines TRBV9 with TRBJ2-3; D gene unclear. The CDR3 has 14 amino acids. The V and J ends lost 0 bases and 2 bases respectively, with 7 bases between them. The germline gives CDR1 SGDLS, CDR2 YYNGEE. CDR3 sequence reads: CASSVASATDTQYF. CDR3 coding DNA: TGTGCCAGCAGCGTAGCGTCAGCCACAGATACGCAGTATTTT.

The gene calls are TRBV10-3 and TRBJ2-2; 9 positions match TRBD1. Unmatched junction bases numbered 3, after V lost 10 bases and J lost 0 bases. Germline CDR1 and CDR2: ENHRY and SYGVKD. This CDR3 has 14 amino acids. The CDR3 bases are TGTGCCACACGACAGGGGGCGAACACCGGGGAGCTGTTTTTT. This gives the protein CATRQGANTGELFF.

V usage is TRBV4-3 and J usage is TRBJ2-1; 7 bases align to TRBD2. Trimming cost V 0 bases and J 9 bases; bases outside gene matches: 5. CDR1 is LGHNA and CDR2 is YSLEER in the germline V gene. The CDR3 contains 14 residues. The CDR3 loop reads CASSQEVAGSEQFF. CDR3 DNA: TGCGCCAGCAGCCAAGAAGTAGCGGGCTCTGAGCAGTTCTTC.

CDR3: CASSLTDRGEAFF. DNA of the CDR3: TGTGCCAGCAGTTTAACTGACAGGGGGGAAGCTTTCTTT. This chain connects TRBV27 to TRBJ1-1; TRBD1 aligns across 9 bases. The J segment lost 8 bases and the V segment lost 2 bases, leaving 3 bases of the junction unmatched. Germline values: CDR1 MNHEY, CDR2 SMNVEV (reference sequence). The CDR3 runs 13 residues.

The chain uses TRBV4-3 and TRBJ2-2; 10 bases match TRBD2. CDR3 length: 16 amino acids. The junction had 5 bases not matched to a gene; V was cut back by 4 bases and J by 3 bases. CDR1 and CDR2 from the germline V gene are LGHNA and YSLEER. Here the CDR3 DNA reads TGCGCCAGCAGCCTTCAGCGGGGGGGCGACACCGGGGAGCTGTTTTTT. It translates to CASSLQRGGDTGELFF.

The J gene is TRBJ2-3, the V gene TRBV10-3; 13 bases agree with TRBD2. The CDR3 has 15 residues. Trimming at V came to 7 bases and at J to 7 bases, leaving 8 bases not matched to a gene. CDR1 and CDR2 (germline): ENHRY, SYGVKD. The CDR3 DNA reads as TGTGCCATCACCACATCGGGACTAGCGGGATATACGCAGTATTTT. Translation gives CAITTSGLAGYTQYF.

The V and J genes are TRBV7-9 and TRBJ1-1, with D perhaps matching TRBD1 (6 bases). Germline CDR1 reads SEHNR; CDR2 reads FQNEAQ (reference sequence). The V gene lost 6 bases and the J gene lost 1 base, with 21 bases spanning the gap. The CDR3 totals 17 residues. This CDR3 reads CASRRDIGGLRNTEAFF. Written as DNA, the CDR3 is TGTGCCAGCAGGCGGGACATTGGGGGTCTCCGGAACACTGAAGCTTTCTTT.

The gene calls are TRBV18 and TRBJ1-6; TRBD1 is a possible D gene (6 bases). Looked up from germline, CDR1 is KGHSH and CDR2 is LQKENI. V lost 4 bases and J lost 9, with 22 bases in between. This CDR3 is 17 amino acids long. The CDR3 bases are TGTGCCAGCTCACTTGGACCACAGGGAAGGAAGGGTTCACCCCTCCACTTT. Translated, it gives CASSLGPQGRKGSPLHF.

This rearrangement joins TRBV5-1 to TRBJ2-1; possible D gene TRBD2, 6 bases. Deletions cut 0 bases from V and 0 bases from J, with 19 bases between. Germline V lookup: CDR1 SGHRS, CDR2 YFSETQ. The CDR3 runs 19 residues. CDR3 residues: CASSLGGSGTHPSYNEQFF. The DNA of the CDR3 is TGCGCCAGCAGCTTGGGAGGATCCGGGACTCATCCCTCCTACAATGAGCAGTTCTTC.

The rearrangement links TRBV18 to TRBJ1-4, with 7 positions matching TRBD1. Trimming removed 0 bases from V and 5 bases from J; junction bases left unmatched: 3. Germline values: CDR1 KGHSH, CDR2 LQKENI. This CDR3 is built from 15 residues. CDR3 in DNA: TGTGCCAGCTCACCACCAGGACAGGACAATGAAAAACTGTTTTTT. Protein: CASSPPGQDNEKLFF.

The table lists this clone with a few counts. The chain couples TRBV7-3 to TRBJ1-2, with no clear D. This CDR3 region has 13 residues. In germline, CDR1 is SGHTA, CDR2 FQGTGA. The V end lost 2 bases, the J end lost 8 bases, and 12 bases lay between the germline ends. CDR3 protein: CASSLSSGRGYTF. CDR3 bases: TGTGCCAGCAGCTTATCTTCCGGTCGGGGCTACACCTTC.